This T cell receptor beta chain was identified in a study of T-cell memory formation after mild COVID-19. 5'RACE with constant-segment primers yielded barcoded, UMI-tagged TCR alpha and TCR beta cDNA libraries. TCRdb recomputed calls from the 5' RACE reads with MiXCR, one row per CDR3 protein. The sample includes about 430,000 distinct CDR3 sequences, 20% to 25% of them seen just once. A few counts support this clonotype. CDR3 length equals 12 residues. In germline, CDR1 is SSHAT, CDR2 FNYEAQ (reference sequence). Sequenced input: PBMCs or a T cell subset sorted from them (not recorded which). This chain links TRBV7-7 with TRBJ2-3, with D tentatively TRBD2 (6 bases). The TCR was taken from an adult woman who had mild COVID-19 (a few samples of this study predate the infection). Cell type and time point are not known. The CDR3, as DNA: TGTGCTAGCGGCCCAGGAACAGATACGCAGTATTTT. This sequence encodes CASGPGTDTQYF.